Listed here are 15 T cell receptor beta chains from one sample, sequenced in a study of T-cell reconstitution after alpha-beta-depleted transplantation in children. Unique molecular identifiers featured in how the TCRbeta library was prepared. TCRdb re-analysed the PCR reads in MiXCR, keeping a single row per CDR3 protein. The sample gives around 240,000 distinct CDR3 sequences, roughly 8.2% of which show up once; 6.3% is in the top ten. Here the sequenced sample was PBMCs, mostly from graft donor cells, taken 180 days after TCRalphabeta/CD19-depleted stem cell transplant. These receptors were taken from a male patient between 10 and 17 years old who had a stem cell transplant for acute lymphoblastic leukemia, so the T cells may come from the graft donor.

This clonotype was recorded many times. V usage is TRBV28 and J usage is TRBJ2-6; no clear D gene. The CDR3 totals 15 residues. Germline CDR1 and CDR2: MDHEN and SYDVKM. Trimming shortened V by 2 bases and J by 1 base, and 6 bases separated the two germline ends. The CDR3 DNA reads as TGTGCCAGCAGTTTAATGGGGTCTGGGGCCAACGTCCTGACTTTC. This sequence encodes CASSLMGSGANVLTF.

This clonotype was detected only a few times. The chain links TRBV20-1 to TRBJ2-5; TRBD2 matches 12 bases. The CDR3 spans 16 residues. Per germline, CDR1 DFQATT and CDR2 SNEGSKA (reference sequence). The junction had 10 bases not matched to a gene; V was cut back by 4 bases and J by 4 bases. The CDR3 sequence is CSAKGASGGASETQYF. CDR3 DNA sequence: TGCAGTGCTAAAGGGGCTAGCGGGGGGGCCTCAGAGACCCAGTACTTC.

This clonotype was picked up many times. This chain connects TRBV20-1 to TRBJ2-3; 15 nucleotides align to TRBD2. The J segment lost 3 bases and the V segment lost 6 bases, leaving 4 bases of the junction unmatched. The CDR3 runs to 15 residues. From germline, CDR1 is DFQATT and CDR2 SNEGSKA (reference sequence). The CDR3 coding sequence is TGCAGTGCCCAAGGACTAGCGGGGGGGACAGATACGCAGTATTTT. Protein sequence: CSAQGLAGGTDTQYF.

This clonotype is medium-sized by share. The rearrangement joins TRBV4-1 to TRBJ2-5, with D perhaps matching TRBD1 (6 bases). Germline loops: CDR1 MGHRA, CDR2 YSYEKL. V lost 3 bases and J 1 base, leaving 9 bases between the germline ends. The CDR3 sequence is 14 residues long. CDR3 nucleotide sequence: TGCGCCAGCAGCCAGATAGGGGGCCAAGAGACCCAGTACTTC. It specifies CASSQIGGQETQYF.

This clonotype has a count of ten or more. CDR3 sequence reads: CSVESGSHGNTIYF. CDR3 bases: TGCAGCGTTGAATCGGGGTCGCATGGAAACACCATATATTTT. This chain joins TRBV29-1 and TRBJ1-3; D unresolved. CDR1 is SQVTM and CDR2 is ANQGSEA in the germline V gene. The CDR3 has 14 amino acids. V lost 2 bases and J 3 bases, leaving 11 bases between the germline ends.

This clonotype was detected ten times or more. The chain links TRBV28 to TRBJ2-5, with D possibly matching TRBD2 (6 bases). Trimming took off 5 bases at V and 5 bases at J, with 12 bases between the two ends. This CDR3 region has 13 residues. The germline gives CDR1 MDHEN, CDR2 SYDVKM. This CDR3 reads CASSVPSAETQYF. In DNA form, the CDR3 reads TGTGCCAGCAGTGTACCTAGCGCGGAGACCCAGTACTTC.

This clonotype showed up many times. The chain links TRBV27 to TRBJ2-1; TRBD1 matches at 11 bases. The germline V gene encodes CDR1 MNHEY and CDR2 SMNVEV (reference sequence). V lost 2 bases to trimming and J lost 9 bases; unmatched junction nucleotides: 15. The CDR3 covers 18 residues. CDR3 DNA sequence: TGTGCCAGCAGTTTAAATTACAGAGGACAGGGGGCGCGGGGTGAGCAGTTCTTC. It is translated as CASSLNYRGQGARGEQFF.

This clonotype has a count of ten or more. This chain links TRBV27 with TRBJ2-7; D not certain. The CDR3 covers 14 residues. Germline V lookup: CDR1 MNHEY, CDR2 SMNVEV (reference sequence). V lost 7 bases and J lost 0, with 13 bases in between. The CDR3 here is CASNILGPSYEQYF. As DNA, the CDR3 is TGTGCCAGCAATATTCTTGGCCCCTCCTACGAGCAGTACTTC.

There are many counts of this clonotype. V usage is TRBV20-1 and J usage is TRBJ2-7; D is possibly TRBD2 (6 bases). CDR1 and CDR2 from the germline V gene are DFQATT and SNEGSKA (reference sequence). V gave up 5 bases and J gave up 5 bases, with 16 bases separating them. The length of the CDR3 is 13 residues. The DNA for the CDR3 is TGCAGTGCTTCCCCTGCGGGATGGAACGAGCAGTACTTC. Its translation is CSASPAGWNEQYF.

This clonotype was seen repeatedly, ten times or more. V and J are TRBV10-3 and TRBJ2-7, with 9 bases identical to TRBD1. The CDR3 extends over 16 amino acids. The V gene's germline CDR1 is ENHRY and CDR2 SYGVKD. V lost 2 bases to trimming and J lost 4 bases; unmatched junction nucleotides: 9. The CDR3 loop reads CAISERGGTGRYEQYF. The CDR3, as DNA: TGTGCCATCAGTGAGCGGGGAGGGACAGGGAGATACGAGCAGTACTTC.

This chain joins TRBV4-3 and TRBJ2-4, with TRBD2 matching over 10 bases. The germline V gene encodes CDR1 LGHNA and CDR2 YSLEER. This CDR3 is 17 amino acids long. V lost 4 bases and J lost 2; bases outside the gene matches: 8. The CDR3 DNA sequence: TGCGCCAGCAGCCGAAACAGCGGGGGGGCCCCCAAAAACATTCAGTACTTC. This translates into CASSRNSGGAPKNIQYF.

This clonotype was seen ten or more times. The rearrangement joins TRBV12-3 or TRBV12-4 to TRBJ2-2, with 10 bases matching TRBD1. The length of the CDR3 is 15 residues. Trimming cost V 4 bases and J 7 bases; bases outside gene matches: 6. The CDR3 DNA reads TGTGCCAGCAGTTCCGACAGGGGGCGCGTCGGGGAGCTGTTTTTT. This encodes CASSSDRGRVGELFF.

This clonotype was recorded many times. The chain has TRBV7-9 and TRBJ1-1; D is ambiguous. This CDR3 contains 13 residues. The V end lost 8 bases, the J end lost 1 base, and 11 bases lay between the germline ends. CDR1 is SEHNR and CDR2 is FQNEAQ in the germline V gene (reference sequence). The CDR3 sequence: CASLIWGNTEAFF. The CDR3 nucleotides are TGTGCCAGCCTTATTTGGGGGAACACTGAAGCTTTCTTT.

This clonotype was found many times. The J gene is TRBJ2-5, the V gene TRBV20-1; a possible D gene is TRBD2 (5 bases). V lost 3 bases to trimming and J lost 5 bases, with 19 bases between them. The CDR3 totals 15 residues. CDR1 DFQATT and CDR2 SNEGSKA come from the germline V gene (reference sequence). The CDR3 nucleotides are TGCAGTGCTAGGTTTAGCAGTCCACTAGGGGAGACCCAGTACTTC. This codes for CSARFSSPLGETQYF.

This clonotype was seen repeatedly, ten times or more. The chain employs TRBV20-1 and TRBJ2-1, with D perhaps TRBD1 (6 bases). Between the trimmed V and J ends, which lost 6 bases and 2 bases, there was a span of 8 bases. Looked up from germline, CDR1 is DFQATT and CDR2 is SNEGSKA (reference sequence). This CDR3 region has 12 residues. The CDR3 loop reads CSAHRAYNEQFF. CDR3 DNA sequence: TGCAGTGCCCACAGGGCCTACAATGAGCAGTTCTTC.